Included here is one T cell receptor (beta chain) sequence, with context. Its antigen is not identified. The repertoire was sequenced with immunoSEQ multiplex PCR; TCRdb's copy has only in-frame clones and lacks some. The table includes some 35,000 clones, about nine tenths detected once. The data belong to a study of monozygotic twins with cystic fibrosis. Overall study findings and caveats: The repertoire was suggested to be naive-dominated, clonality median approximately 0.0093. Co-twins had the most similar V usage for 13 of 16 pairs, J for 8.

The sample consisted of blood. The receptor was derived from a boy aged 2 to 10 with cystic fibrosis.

DNA for the CDR3: TGCGCCAGCAGCTTGCGACAGGGGGCCTTGAACACTGAAGCTTTCTTT. Translation gives CASSLRQGALNTEAFF. This rearrangement joins TRBV5-1 to TRBJ1-1; 10 bases agree with TRBD1. Losses at the gene ends were 1 base for V and 0 bases for J; bases not matched to a gene: 3. Germline V gene sequence: CDR1 SGHRS, CDR2 YFSETQ. This CDR3 contains 16 residues.